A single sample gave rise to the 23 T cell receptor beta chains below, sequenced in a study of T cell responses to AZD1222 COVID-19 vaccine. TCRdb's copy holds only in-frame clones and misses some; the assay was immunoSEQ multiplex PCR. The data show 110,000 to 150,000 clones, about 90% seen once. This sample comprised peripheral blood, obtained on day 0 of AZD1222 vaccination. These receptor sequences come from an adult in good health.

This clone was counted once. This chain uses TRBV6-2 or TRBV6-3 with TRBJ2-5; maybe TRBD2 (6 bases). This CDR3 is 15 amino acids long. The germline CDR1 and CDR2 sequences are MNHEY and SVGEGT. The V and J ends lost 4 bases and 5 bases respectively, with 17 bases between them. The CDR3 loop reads CASSFLGSGGETQYF. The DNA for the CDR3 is TGTGCCAGCAGTTTCCTGGGGAGTGGGGGGGAGACCCAGTACTTC.

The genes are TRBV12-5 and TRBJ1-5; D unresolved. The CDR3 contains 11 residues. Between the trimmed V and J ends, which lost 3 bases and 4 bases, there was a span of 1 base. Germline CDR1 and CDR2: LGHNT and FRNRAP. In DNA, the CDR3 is TGTGCTAGTGGTTTTAATCAGCCCCAGCATTTT. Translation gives CASGFNQPQHF.

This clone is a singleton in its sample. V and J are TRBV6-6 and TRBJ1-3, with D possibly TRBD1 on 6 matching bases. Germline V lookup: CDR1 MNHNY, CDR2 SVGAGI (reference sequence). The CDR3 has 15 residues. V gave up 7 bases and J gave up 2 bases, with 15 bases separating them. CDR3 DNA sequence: TGTGCCAGCACCTCTACAGGGATGGCTGGAAACACCATATATTTT. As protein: CASTSTGMAGNTIYF.

As DNA, the CDR3 is TGTGCCAGCAGTTTACTTCCATGGGGGGCCGAGCAGTACTTC. This codes for CASSLLPWGAEQYF. The gene calls are TRBV27 and TRBJ2-7; D could derive from TRBD1 or TRBD2 (6 bases each). CDR1 is MNHEY, CDR2 SMNVEV, per germline (reference sequence). The CDR3 totals 14 residues. Trimming left V 2 bases short and J 6 bases short, with 14 bases between.

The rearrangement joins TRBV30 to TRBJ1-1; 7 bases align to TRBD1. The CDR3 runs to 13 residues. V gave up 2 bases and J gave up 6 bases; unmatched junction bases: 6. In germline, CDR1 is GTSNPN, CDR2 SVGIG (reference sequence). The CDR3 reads CAWSPGGVAEAFF. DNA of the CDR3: TGTGCCTGGAGTCCAGGGGGTGTCGCTGAAGCTTTCTTT.

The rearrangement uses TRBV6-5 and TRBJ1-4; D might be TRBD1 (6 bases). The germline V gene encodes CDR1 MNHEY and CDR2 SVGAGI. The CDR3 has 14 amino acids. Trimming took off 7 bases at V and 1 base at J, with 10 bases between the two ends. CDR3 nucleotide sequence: TGTGCCAGCACATGGGGGCGAACTAATGAAAAACTGTTTTTT. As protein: CASTWGRTNEKLFF.

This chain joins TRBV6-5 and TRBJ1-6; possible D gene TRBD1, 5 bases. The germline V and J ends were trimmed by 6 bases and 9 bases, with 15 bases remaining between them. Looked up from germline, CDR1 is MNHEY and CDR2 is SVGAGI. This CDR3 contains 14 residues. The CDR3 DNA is TGTGCCAGCAGAAGGGACGGTGCCAGTTCACCCCTCCACTTT. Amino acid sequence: CASRRDGASSPLHF.

The DNA for the CDR3 is TGTGCCATCAGAGATTCTAGCGGGAGGGTTGCTACCGGGGAGCTGTTTTTT. It yields the protein CAIRDSSGRVATGELFF. The genes are TRBV10-3 and TRBJ2-2, with 12 bases aligning to TRBD2. The CDR3 spans 17 residues. CDR1 and CDR2 from the germline V gene are ENHRY and SYGVKD. V lost 6 bases to trimming and J lost 5 bases; unmatched junction nucleotides: 10.

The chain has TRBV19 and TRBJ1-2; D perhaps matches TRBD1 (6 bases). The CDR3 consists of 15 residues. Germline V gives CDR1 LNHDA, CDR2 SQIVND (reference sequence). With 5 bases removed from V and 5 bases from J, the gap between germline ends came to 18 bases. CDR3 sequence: CASSANLQGRYGYTF. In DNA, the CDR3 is TGTGCCAGTAGTGCCAACTTACAGGGAAGGTATGGCTACACCTTC.

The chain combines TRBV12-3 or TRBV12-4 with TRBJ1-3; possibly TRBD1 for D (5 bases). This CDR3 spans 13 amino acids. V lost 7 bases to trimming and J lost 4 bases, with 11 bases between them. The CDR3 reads CASNTGQGNTIYF. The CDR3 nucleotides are TGTGCCAGCAACACCGGACAAGGAAACACCATATATTTT.

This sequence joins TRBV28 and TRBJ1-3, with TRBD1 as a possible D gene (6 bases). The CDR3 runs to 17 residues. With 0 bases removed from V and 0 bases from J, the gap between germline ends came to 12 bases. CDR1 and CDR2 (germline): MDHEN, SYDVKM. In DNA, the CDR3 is TGTGCCAGCAGTTTATGGGGGCAGGGGAGCTCTGGAAACACCATATATTTT. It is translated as CASSLWGQGSSGNTIYF.

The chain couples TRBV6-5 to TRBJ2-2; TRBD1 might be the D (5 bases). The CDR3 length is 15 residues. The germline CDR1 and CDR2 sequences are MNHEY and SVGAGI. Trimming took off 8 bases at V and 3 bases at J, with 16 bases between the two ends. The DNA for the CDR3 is TGTGCCAGCTCTGTGGACACCATCTACACCGGGGAGCTGTTTTTT. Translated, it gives CASSVDTIYTGELFF.

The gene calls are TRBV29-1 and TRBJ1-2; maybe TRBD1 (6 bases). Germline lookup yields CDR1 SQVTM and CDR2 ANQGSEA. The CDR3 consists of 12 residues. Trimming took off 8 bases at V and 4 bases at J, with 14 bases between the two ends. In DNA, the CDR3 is TGCAGCTCTGGGGGGGGCTCCTATGGCTACACCTTC. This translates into CSSGGGSYGYTF.

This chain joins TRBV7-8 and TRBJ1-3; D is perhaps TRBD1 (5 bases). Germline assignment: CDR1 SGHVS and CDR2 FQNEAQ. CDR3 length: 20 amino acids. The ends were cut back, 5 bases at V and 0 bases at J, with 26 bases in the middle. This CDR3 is CASSALVRGGVPSSGNTIYF. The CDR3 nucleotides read TGTGCCAGCAGCGCTTTAGTTAGGGGAGGGGTACCATCCTCTGGAAACACCATATATTTT.

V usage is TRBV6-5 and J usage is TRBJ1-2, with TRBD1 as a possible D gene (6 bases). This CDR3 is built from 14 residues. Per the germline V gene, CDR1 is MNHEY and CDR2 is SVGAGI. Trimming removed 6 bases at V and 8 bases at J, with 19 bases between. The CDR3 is CASRLTQGPGGYTF. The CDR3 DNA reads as TGTGCCAGCAGGCTGACTCAGGGGCCCGGGGGCTACACCTTC.

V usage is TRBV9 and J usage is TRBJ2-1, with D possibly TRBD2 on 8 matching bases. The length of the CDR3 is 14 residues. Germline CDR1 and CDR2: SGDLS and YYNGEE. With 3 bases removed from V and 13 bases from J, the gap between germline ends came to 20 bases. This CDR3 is CASSDPGLEGAQFF. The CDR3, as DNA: TGTGCCAGCAGCGATCCGGGACTAGAGGGGGCTCAGTTCTTC.

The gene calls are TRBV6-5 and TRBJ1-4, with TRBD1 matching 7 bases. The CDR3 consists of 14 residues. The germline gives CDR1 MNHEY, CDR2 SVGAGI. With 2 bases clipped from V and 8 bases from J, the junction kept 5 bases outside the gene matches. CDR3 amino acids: CASSYRQGTEKLFF. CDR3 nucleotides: TGTGCCAGCAGTTACAGACAGGGTACGGAAAAACTGTTTTTT.

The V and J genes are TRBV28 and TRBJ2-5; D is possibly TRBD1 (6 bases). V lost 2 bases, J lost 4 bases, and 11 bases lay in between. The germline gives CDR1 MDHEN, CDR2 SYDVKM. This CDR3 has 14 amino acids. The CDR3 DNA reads TGTGCCAGCAGTTTACCAGGGGATGGAGAGACCCAGTACTTC. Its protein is CASSLPGDGETQYF.

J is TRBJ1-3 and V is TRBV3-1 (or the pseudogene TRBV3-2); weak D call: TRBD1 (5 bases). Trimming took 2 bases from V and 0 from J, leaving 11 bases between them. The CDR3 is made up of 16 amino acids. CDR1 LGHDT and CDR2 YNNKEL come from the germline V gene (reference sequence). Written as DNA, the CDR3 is TGTGCCAGCAGCCAACTGGAAGGGGTCTCTGGAAACACCATATATTTT. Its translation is CASSQLEGVSGNTIYF.

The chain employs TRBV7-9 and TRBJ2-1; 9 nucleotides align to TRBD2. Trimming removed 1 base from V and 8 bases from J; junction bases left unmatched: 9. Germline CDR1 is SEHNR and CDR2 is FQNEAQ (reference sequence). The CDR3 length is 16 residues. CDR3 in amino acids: CASSLGASGNFDEQFF. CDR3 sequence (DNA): TGTGCCAGCAGCTTAGGGGCTAGCGGGAACTTTGATGAGCAGTTCTTC.

DNA of the CDR3: TGCAGTGCTAGATTAGGTCAGCCCCAGCATTTT. Its protein product is CSARLGQPQHF. The rearrangement links TRBV20-1 to TRBJ1-5; D gene unclear. Germline loops: CDR1 DFQATT, CDR2 SNEGSKA (reference sequence). The CDR3 length is 11 residues. V lost 2 bases to trimming and J lost 6 bases, with 5 bases between them.

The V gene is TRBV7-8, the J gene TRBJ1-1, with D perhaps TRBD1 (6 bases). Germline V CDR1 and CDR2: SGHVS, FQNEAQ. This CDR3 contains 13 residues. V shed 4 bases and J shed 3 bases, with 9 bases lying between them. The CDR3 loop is CASSSRGDTEAFF. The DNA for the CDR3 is TGTGCCAGCAGCTCGAGGGGGGACACTGAAGCTTTCTTT.

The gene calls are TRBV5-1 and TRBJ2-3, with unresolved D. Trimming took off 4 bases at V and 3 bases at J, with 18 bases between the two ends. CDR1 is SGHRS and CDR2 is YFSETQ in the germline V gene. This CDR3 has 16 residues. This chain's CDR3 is CASSPGEAPATDTQYF. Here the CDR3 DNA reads TGCGCCAGCAGCCCCGGCGAGGCCCCAGCGACAGATACGCAGTATTTT.